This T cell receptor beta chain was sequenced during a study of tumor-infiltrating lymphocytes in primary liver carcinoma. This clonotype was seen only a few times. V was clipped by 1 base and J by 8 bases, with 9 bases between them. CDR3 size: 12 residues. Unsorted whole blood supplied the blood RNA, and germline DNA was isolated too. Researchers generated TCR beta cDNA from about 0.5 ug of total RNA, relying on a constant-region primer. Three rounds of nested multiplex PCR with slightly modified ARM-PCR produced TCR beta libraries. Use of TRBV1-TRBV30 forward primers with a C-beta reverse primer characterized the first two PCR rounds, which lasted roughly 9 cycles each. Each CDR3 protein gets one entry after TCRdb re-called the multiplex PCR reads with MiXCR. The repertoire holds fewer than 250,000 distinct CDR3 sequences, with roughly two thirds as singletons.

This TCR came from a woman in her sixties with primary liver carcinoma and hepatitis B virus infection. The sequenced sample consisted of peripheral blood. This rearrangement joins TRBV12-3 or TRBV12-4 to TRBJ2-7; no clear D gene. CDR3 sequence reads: CASSLGVLKQYF. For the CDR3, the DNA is TGTGCCAGCAGTTTAGGGGTCCTCAAGCAGTACTTC.